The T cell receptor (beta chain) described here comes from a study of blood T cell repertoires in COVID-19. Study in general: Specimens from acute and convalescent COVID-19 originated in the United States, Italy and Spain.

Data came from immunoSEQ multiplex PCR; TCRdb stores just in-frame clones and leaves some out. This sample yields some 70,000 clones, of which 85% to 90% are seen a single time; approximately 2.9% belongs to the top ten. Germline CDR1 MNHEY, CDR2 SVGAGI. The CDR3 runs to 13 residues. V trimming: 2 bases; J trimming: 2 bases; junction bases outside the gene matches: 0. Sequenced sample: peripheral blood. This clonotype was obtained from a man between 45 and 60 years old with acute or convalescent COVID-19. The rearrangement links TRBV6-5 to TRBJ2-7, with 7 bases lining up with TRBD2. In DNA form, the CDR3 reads TGTGCCAGCAGTTACGGGACTACCTACGAGCAGTACTTC. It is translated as CASSYGTTYEQYF.